Listed here are 32 T cell receptor beta chains from one sample, sequenced in a study of T cells in Graves' hyperthyroidism and ophthalmopathy. Template material for amplifying TCR beta CDR3 regions consisted of RNA transcripts. During a first-round RT-PCR of the TCR CDR3, the HTBI primer set was used. TCRdb processed the multiplex PCR reads anew with MiXCR; each CDR3 protein has one entry. The sample gives around 350,000 distinct CDR3 sequences, 12% to 15% of which show up once; roughly 19% is in the top ten. The sample taken for sequencing was blood. These receptors all come from a woman in her fifties or sixties with Graves' ophthalmopathy.

This clonotype has ten or more counts. The J gene is TRBJ2-4, the V gene TRBV2; tentative D call: TRBD1 (6 bases). The V end lost 2 bases, the J end lost 0 bases, and 8 bases lay between the germline ends. Germline CDR1 reads SNHLY; CDR2 reads FYNNEI. This CDR3 spans 15 amino acids. The CDR3 region has the DNA TGTGCCAGCAGTGAACAGGGGATAGCCAAAAACATTCAGTACTTC. It encodes CASSEQGIAKNIQYF.

This clonotype was detected a few times. The J gene is TRBJ2-5, the V gene TRBV2; 7 bases align to TRBD2. Germline assignment: CDR1 SNHLY and CDR2 FYNNEI. The CDR3 totals 14 residues. V lost 11 bases and J lost 2; bases outside the gene matches: 11. CDR3 region: CAGRAAGGQETQYF. CDR3 nucleotide sequence: TGTGCCGGGAGGGCGGCGGGCGGGCAAGAGACCCAGTACTTC.

This clonotype was counted ten times or more. This chain uses TRBV28 with TRBJ2-2; 12 positions match TRBD2. This CDR3 comprises 19 residues. V lost 4 bases and J lost 4; bases outside the gene matches: 13. Germline assignment: CDR1 MDHEN and CDR2 SYDVKM. This chain's CDR3 is CASSSRWGTSGRSTGELFF. CDR3 bases: TGTGCCAGCAGTTCTCGTTGGGGAACTAGCGGGAGGTCCACCGGGGAGCTGTTTTTT.

This clonotype was counted at least ten times. The chain recombines TRBV3-1 with TRBJ2-1, with TRBD2 identical over 11 bases. CDR1 and CDR2 from the germline V gene are LGHDT and YNNKEL (reference sequence). Losses at the gene ends were 0 bases for V and 7 bases for J; bases not matched to a gene: 2. This CDR3 has 15 residues. The CDR3 DNA sequence: TGTGCCAGCAGCCAAGATCGACTAGCGGGGAATGAGCAGTTCTTC. It yields the protein CASSQDRLAGNEQFF.

This clonotype was recorded a few times. In DNA form, the CDR3 reads TGCGCCAGCAGCTTGGATGGAAATGGCTACACCTTC. This translates into CASSLDGNGYTF. V usage is TRBV5-1 and J usage is TRBJ1-2; D remains ambiguous. CDR1 and CDR2 from the germline V gene are SGHRS and YFSETQ. Trimming pared 0 bases from V and 6 bases from J, leaving 6 bases between. The CDR3 consists of 12 residues.

There are a few counts of this clonotype. The CDR3 region is CASSVDPGASGNTIYF. As DNA, the CDR3 is TGTGCCAGCAGCGTAGACCCGGGGGCCTCTGGAAACACCATATATTTT. The V and J genes are TRBV9 and TRBJ1-3; TRBD1 might be the D (6 bases). Trimming shortened V by 0 bases and J by 0 bases, and 10 bases separated the two germline ends. This CDR3 spans 16 amino acids. Germline V gives CDR1 SGDLS, CDR2 YYNGEE.

This clonotype turned up a few times. The CDR3 is CASNNGQGLYNEQFF. As DNA, the CDR3 is TGTGCCAGCAATAACGGACAGGGTCTTTACAATGAGCAGTTCTTC. The chain has TRBV28 and TRBJ2-1, with TRBD1 matching over 8 bases. The junction had 9 bases not matched to a gene; V was cut back by 7 bases and J by 4 bases. From germline, CDR1 is MDHEN and CDR2 SYDVKM. This CDR3 region has 15 residues.

The gene calls are TRBV14 and TRBJ2-7, with D perhaps TRBD1 (5 bases). V lost 1 base, J lost 3 bases, and 16 bases lay in between. The germline V gene has CDR1 SGHDN and CDR2 FVKESK. This CDR3 region has 16 residues. In nucleotides, the CDR3 is TGTGCCAGCAGCCAAGGCGCAGGGTCCCACGGCTACGAGCAGTACTTC. It specifies CASSQGAGSHGYEQYF.

This clonotype was recorded at least ten times. The V call is TRBV2, the J call TRBJ2-2; 8 bases are shared with TRBD1. This CDR3 spans 16 amino acids. V was clipped by 5 bases and J by 0 bases; unmatched bases: 5. Germline CDR1 reads SNHLY; CDR2 reads FYNNEI. The CDR3 loop reads CASSPGTGPNTGELFF. In nucleotides, the CDR3 is TGTGCCAGCAGTCCCGGGACAGGTCCGAACACCGGGGAGCTGTTTTTT.

This clonotype was found a few times. This clone may be a read error of a much larger clone one base away. The chain links TRBV2 to TRBJ1-5; no firm D call. V dropped 6 bases and J dropped 6 bases, with 12 bases sitting between them. CDR1 is SNHLY and CDR2 is FYNNEI in the germline V gene. The CDR3 extends over 13 amino acids. DNA for the CDR3: TGTGCCAGCAGCCTAGACGATGGTCAGCCCCAGCATTTT. This translates into CASSLDDGQPQHF.

The CDR3 region has the DNA TGTGCCAGCAGCGCACAGGGGGCCACCGGGGAGCTGTTTTTT. Residues: CASSAQGATGELFF. This rearrangement joins TRBV9 to TRBJ2-2; TRBD1 aligns across 9 bases. The J segment lost 4 bases and the V segment lost 3 bases, leaving 1 base of the junction unmatched. The CDR3 loop spans 14 amino acids. Germline V gene sequence: CDR1 SGDLS, CDR2 YYNGEE.

This clonotype was seen more than once but under ten times. This chain uses TRBV20-1 with TRBJ2-1; D perhaps matches TRBD1 (6 bases). Germline V gene lookup returns CDR1 DFQATT and CDR2 SNEGSKA (reference sequence). The V end lost 4 bases, the J end lost 0 bases, and 10 bases lay between the germline ends. This CDR3 spans 14 amino acids. Written as DNA, the CDR3 is TGCAGTGCTACGACAGGCAGCTCCTACAATGAGCAGTTCTTC. It translates to CSATTGSSYNEQFF.

This clonotype was detected a few times. The chain joins TRBV3-1 to TRBJ2-1, with 12 bases aligning to TRBD2. CDR1 is LGHDT and CDR2 is YNNKEL in the germline V gene (reference sequence). This CDR3 region has 16 residues. With V trimmed by 3 bases and J by 8 bases, 8 bases remained unmatched. In DNA, the CDR3 is TGTGCCAGCAGCCATCCGACTAGCGGGAGTTTCGATGAGCAGTTCTTC. Amino acids: CASSHPTSGSFDEQFF.

This clonotype occurred a few times. The V and J genes are TRBV5-1 and TRBJ1-5; 9 bases match TRBD1. Germline trimming cut 5 bases from V and 8 bases from J; bases unmatched to any gene: 5. This CDR3 comprises 13 residues. CDR1 and CDR2 from the germline V gene are SGHRS and YFSETQ. The CDR3 DNA reads as TGCGCCAGCAGTAGGGACAGGGTGGAGCCCCAGCATTTT. Translating it yields CASSRDRVEPQHF.

A remark on this clonotype: Just one base apart from a much larger clone, this may be a read error. The chain employs TRBV20-1 and TRBJ2-7; TRBD2 aligns across 8 bases. Germline CDR1 and CDR2: DFQATT and SNEGSKA (reference sequence). This CDR3 contains 15 residues. CDR3 bases: TGCAGTGCCGCAGCCGGGACTAGGAGTGTGTACGGGCAGTACTTC. Its translation is CSAAAGTRSVYGQYF.

The chain carries TRBV6-5 and TRBJ2-2; 7 bases align to TRBD2. Per germline, CDR1 MNHEY and CDR2 SVGAGI. The CDR3 totals 13 residues. V lost 2 bases and J lost 6; bases outside the gene matches: 0. The CDR3: CASSYGGAGELFF. CDR3 nucleotide sequence: TGTGCCAGCAGTTACGGGGGGGCCGGGGAGCTGTTTTTT.

At least ten counts were recorded for this clonotype. This chain links TRBV28 with TRBJ2-1; 8 nucleotides agree with TRBD2. The CDR3 covers 14 residues. CDR1 and CDR2 (germline): MDHEN, SYDVKM. The ends lost 2 bases at V and 12 bases at J; junction bases unmatched: 9. The CDR3 here is CASSLAGGARVQFF. The CDR3 DNA reads TGTGCCAGCAGTTTAGCGGGAGGTGCCCGGGTGCAGTTCTTC.

This clonotype was observed a few times. V is TRBV4-1 and J is TRBJ2-3, with D perhaps matching TRBD1 or TRBD2 (5 bases each). Per the germline V gene, CDR1 is MGHRA and CDR2 is YSYEKL. V was clipped by 0 bases and J by 4 bases, with 14 bases between them. The CDR3 has 16 residues. The CDR3 reads CASSQDSSGTSDTQYF. CDR3 coding DNA: TGCGCCAGCAGCCAAGATTCAAGTGGGACCTCAGATACGCAGTATTTT.

The J gene is TRBJ1-1, the V gene TRBV20-1; the D gene is possibly TRBD1 (5 bases). V lost 6 bases and J lost 5, with 16 bases in between. CDR3 length: 13 amino acids. Per germline, CDR1 DFQATT and CDR2 SNEGSKA (reference sequence). CDR3 region: CSAPTGGWTEAFF. CDR3 in DNA: TGCAGTGCCCCCACGGGGGGTTGGACTGAAGCTTTCTTT.

This clonotype has ten or more counts. The genes are TRBV29-1 and TRBJ2-1, with TRBD2 matching 11 bases. This CDR3 is 14 amino acids long. The V gene end was trimmed by 1 base and the J gene end by 4 bases; junction bases not matched to a gene: 0. Germline CDR1 is SQVTM and CDR2 is ANQGSEA. This CDR3 is CSVEGTSGYNEQFF. The CDR3 bases are TGCAGCGTTGAAGGGACTAGCGGGTACAATGAGCAGTTCTTC.

This clonotype was recorded a few times. The chain links TRBV19 to TRBJ2-7; the D is unclear. With 5 bases removed from V and 3 bases from J, the gap between germline ends came to 14 bases. Germline values: CDR1 LNHDA, CDR2 SQIVND (reference sequence). CDR3 length: 14 amino acids. The CDR3 DNA is TGTGCCAGTAGTCAGACCTGGACCGTCTACGAGCAGTACTTC. Protein product: CASSQTWTVYEQYF.

V usage is TRBV3-1 and J usage is TRBJ2-7; 7 nucleotides line up with TRBD1. This CDR3 comprises 12 residues. V was pared by 7 bases and J by 2 bases, with 2 bases of the junction left unmatched. Germline V gives CDR1 LGHDT, CDR2 YNNKEL (reference sequence). CDR3 DNA: TGTGCCAGCACCGGGACAGCCTACGAGCAGTACTTC. This translates into CASTGTAYEQYF.

This clonotype was counted many times. This chain connects TRBV12-3 or TRBV12-4 to TRBJ2-1; D unclear. V lost 5 bases and J 9 bases, leaving 14 bases between the germline ends. The CDR3 runs 13 residues. CDR3 coding DNA: TGTGCCAGCAGTCAGGCCCCGCGTAGTGAGCAGTTCTTC. It codes for CASSQAPRSEQFF.

This clonotype was seen many times. The DNA for the CDR3 is TGCAGTGCTAGAGACCTCGTTGGGGGGGCAGGAGAGACCCAGTACTTC. Its translation: CSARDLVGGAGETQYF. The chain recombines TRBV20-1 with TRBJ2-5; a weak D match, TRBD2 (7 bases). Germline V gene sequence: CDR1 DFQATT, CDR2 SNEGSKA (reference sequence). Trimming pared 0 bases from V and 4 bases from J, leaving 18 bases between. The CDR3 consists of 16 residues.

In its sample, this clonotype was seen many times. Here the CDR3 DNA reads TGTGCCAGCAGCCAAGATTGGAGCGGGACCTACGAGCAGTACTTC. Amino acids: CASSQDWSGTYEQYF. The chain couples TRBV3-1 to TRBJ2-7; TRBD2 agrees at 7 bases. The length of the CDR3 is 15 residues. Germline V lookup: CDR1 LGHDT, CDR2 YNNKEL (reference sequence). The junction had 4 bases not matched to a gene; V was cut back by 0 bases and J by 2 bases.

The sample holds many counts of this clonotype. This chain connects TRBV6-1 to TRBJ1-2, with TRBD1 as a possible D gene (6 bases). Germline V gene sequence: CDR1 MNHNS, CDR2 SASEGT. The CDR3 consists of 13 residues. V was pared by 8 bases and J by 2 bases, with 12 bases between. The CDR3 DNA sequence: TGTGCCAGCGACAGGATCGGCAACTATGGCTACACCTTC. It translates to CASDRIGNYGYTF.

This clonotype came up many times. The J gene is TRBJ2-5, the V gene TRBV7-2, with no clear D. The CDR3 totals 14 residues. Deletions cut 0 bases from V and 2 bases from J, with 7 bases between. Germline lookup yields CDR1 SGHTA and CDR2 FQGNSA. The CDR3 here is CASSLAYGQETQYF. Written as DNA, the CDR3 is TGTGCCAGCAGCTTAGCTTACGGACAAGAGACCCAGTACTTC.

This clonotype was seen repeatedly, ten times or more. V is TRBV20-1 and J is TRBJ2-5; D gene uncertain. The length of the CDR3 is 15 residues. Germline CDR1 DFQATT, CDR2 SNEGSKA (reference sequence). V was trimmed by 1 base and J by 2 bases, leaving 14 bases between them. For the CDR3, the DNA is TGCAGTGCTAGAGCCCCTGTTCCCGAACAAGAGACCCAGTACTTC. It is translated as CSARAPVPEQETQYF.

Many counts were recorded for this clonotype. V gene TRBV20-1 combines with J gene TRBJ2-5; 9 bases line up with TRBD1. V lost 5 bases, J lost 5 bases, and 9 bases stayed unmatched. The CDR3 consists of 14 residues. Looked up from germline, CDR1 is DFQATT and CDR2 is SNEGSKA (reference sequence). CDR3 protein: CSAFDRGGVETQYF. DNA for the CDR3: TGCAGTGCTTTCGACAGGGGGGGAGTGGAGACCCAGTACTTC.

In this sample, this clonotype turned up a few times. The V and J genes are TRBV4-1 and TRBJ1-4, with 8 bases lining up with TRBD1. Germline V gene lookup returns CDR1 MGHRA and CDR2 YSYEKL. The CDR3 runs 15 residues. J gave up 8 bases and V 0 bases, and 5 bases lay outside the gene matches. The CDR3 region has the DNA TGCGCCAGCAGCCAAGATGGACAGGGTGGGGAAAAACTGTTTTTT. This codes for CASSQDGQGGEKLFF.

A note on this clonotype: Possible read error: a much larger clone is one base away. V is TRBV19 and J is TRBJ1-1; 7 nucleotides align to TRBD1. This CDR3 is 16 amino acids long. CDR1 and CDR2 from the germline V gene are LNHDA and SQIVND (reference sequence). For the CDR3, the DNA is TGTGCCAGTAGTAGCGGACAGGTCTTCATGAACACTGTAGCTTTCTTT. It translates to CASSSGQVFMNTVAFF.

The chain joins TRBV6-1 to TRBJ1-1; 7 bases are shared with TRBD1. With V trimmed by 6 bases and J by 3 bases, 7 bases remained unmatched. This CDR3 is 14 amino acids long. Per the germline V gene, CDR1 is MNHNS and CDR2 is SASEGT. This CDR3 is CASSHRGRHTEAFF. The CDR3 bases are TGTGCCAGCAGCCACAGGGGACGGCACACTGAAGCTTTCTTT.